The clone carrying this TCR beta chain was counted a few times. Its target is not known. Unique molecular identifiers were used to barcode this TCRbeta library. Using its own MiXCR run on the PCR reads, TCRdb lists one record per CDR3 protein. The table has 490,000 or so distinct CDR3 sequences, approximately 10% seen once. This specimen belongs to a study of T-cell reconstitution after alpha-beta-depleted transplantation in children. Study results and caveats: Reports say that about two months after transplant, the alpha-beta T cells came out of several hundred graft clones that had expanded. It was surviving recipient T cells and thymic progenitors that gave some patients high TCRbeta diversity at day 60. Newly generated T cells supplied most T-cell counts and diversity one year post-transplant.

V lost 2 bases and J 2 bases, leaving 13 bases between the germline ends. Germline V gene sequence: CDR1 DFQATT, CDR2 SNEGSKA (reference sequence). This CDR3 comprises 15 residues. The sequences come from PBMCs, collected before TCRalphabeta/CD19-depleted stem cell transplant. The gene calls are TRBV20-1 and TRBJ2-1, with D hard to call. The TCR sequence derives from a child aged 2 to 15 with inherited bone marrow failure, due to receive a stem cell transplant. This chain's CDR3 is CSARILIRAYNEQFF. DNA for the CDR3: TGCAGTGCTAGAATACTTATCCGCGCCTACAATGAGCAGTTCTTC.